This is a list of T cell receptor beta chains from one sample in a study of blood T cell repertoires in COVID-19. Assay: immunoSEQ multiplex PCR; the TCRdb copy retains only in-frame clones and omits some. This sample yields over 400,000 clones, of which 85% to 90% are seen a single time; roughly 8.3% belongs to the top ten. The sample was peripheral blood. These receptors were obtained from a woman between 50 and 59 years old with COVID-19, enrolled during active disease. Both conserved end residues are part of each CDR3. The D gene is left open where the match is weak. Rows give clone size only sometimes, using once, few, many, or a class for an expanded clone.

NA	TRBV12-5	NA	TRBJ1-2	CASGSSPYGYTF
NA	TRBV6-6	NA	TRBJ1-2	CATTGRAQGYTF
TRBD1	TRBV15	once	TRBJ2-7	CATSTRPGQLTYEQYF
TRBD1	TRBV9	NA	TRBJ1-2	CASSPRQGSNYGYTF
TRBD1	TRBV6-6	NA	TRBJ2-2	CASSPLTGQGARTYTGELFF
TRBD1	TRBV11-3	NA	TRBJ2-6	CASSLTGPFSGANVLTF
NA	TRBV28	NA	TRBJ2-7	CASSFPAGQAPRTYEQYF
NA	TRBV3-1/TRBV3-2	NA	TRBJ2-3	CASSQVGGDTQYF
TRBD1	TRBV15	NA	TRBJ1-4	CATSRDLGQDEKLFF
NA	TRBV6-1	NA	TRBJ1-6	CASSEWFYGGADSPLHF
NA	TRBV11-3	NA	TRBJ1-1	CASSLTGGTEAFF
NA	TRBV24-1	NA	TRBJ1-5	CATRGGAGQPQHF
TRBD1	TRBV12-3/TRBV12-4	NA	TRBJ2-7	CASRYDRGGEQYF
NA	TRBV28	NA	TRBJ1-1	CASSEPGGNTEAFF
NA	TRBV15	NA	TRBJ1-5	CATSWMRGNQPQHF
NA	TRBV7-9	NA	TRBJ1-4	CASSSRRGGSEKLFF
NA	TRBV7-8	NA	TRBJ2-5	CASSFGGRGETQYF
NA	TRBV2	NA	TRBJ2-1	CASRQVDEQFF
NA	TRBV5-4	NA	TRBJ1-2	CASSLDGGDYGYTF
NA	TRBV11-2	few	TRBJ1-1	CASSLVGGNTEAFF
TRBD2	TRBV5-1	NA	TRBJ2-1	CASSLALAGADNEQFF
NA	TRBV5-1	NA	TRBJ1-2	CASSLSQGLLNYGYTF
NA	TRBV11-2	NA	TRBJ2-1	CASSLLESYNEQFF
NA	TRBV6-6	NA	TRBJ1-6	CASSYSSGGFDSPLHF
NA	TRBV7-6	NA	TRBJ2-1	CASSLQGFSSYNEQFF
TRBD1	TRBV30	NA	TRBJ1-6	CAWSVWDRGQGSPLHF
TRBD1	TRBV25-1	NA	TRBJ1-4	CASSRGQNEKLFF
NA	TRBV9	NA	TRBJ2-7	CASSNGGHHEQYF
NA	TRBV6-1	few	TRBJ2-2	CASSDRVYTGELFF
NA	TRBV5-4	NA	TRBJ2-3	CASSVAGLGTDTQYF
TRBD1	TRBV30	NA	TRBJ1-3	CAWSQLQGAGNTIYF
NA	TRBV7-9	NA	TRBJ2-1	CASSLGGMEQFF
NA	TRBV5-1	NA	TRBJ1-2	CASSLGEGGYTF
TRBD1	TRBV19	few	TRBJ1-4	CASSVYRGQDEKLFF
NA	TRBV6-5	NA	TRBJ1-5	CASSRTGGNQPQHF
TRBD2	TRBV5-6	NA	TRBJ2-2	CASSGWRGRYTGELFF
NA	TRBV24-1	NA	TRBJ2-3	CATSVASPDTQYF
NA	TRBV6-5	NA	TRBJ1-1	CASRQAREAFF
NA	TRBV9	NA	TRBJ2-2	CASSGGKGAGELFF
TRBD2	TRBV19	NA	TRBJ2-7	CASSPGTSASEQYF
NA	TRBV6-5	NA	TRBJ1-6	CASSYTLQGSYSPLHF
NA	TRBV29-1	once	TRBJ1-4	CSVGPGTNEKLFF
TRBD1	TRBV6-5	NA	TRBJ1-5	CASTLDRVRNQPQHF
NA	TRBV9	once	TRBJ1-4	CASSVAPQREKLFF
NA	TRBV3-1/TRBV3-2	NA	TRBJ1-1	CASSPPYRDTEAFF
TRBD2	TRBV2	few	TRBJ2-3	CASSERVAGYTDTQYF
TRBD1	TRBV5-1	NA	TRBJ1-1	CASSPLYRGSLTEAFF